The source of this T cell receptor (beta chain) is a study of beta chain features in type 1 diabetes. Study outcomes and limitations: Insertion counts at VDJ junctions were lower in type 1 diabetes patients, who also showed more deletions there. TCRB CDR3 length was moderately but significantly reduced in all four CD4+ subsets of Type 1 diabetes patients.

Isolated RNA was reverse transcribed in full, so expressed TCRB transcripts were sequenced. Only in-frame clones appear in the TCRdb table, and some are missing; sequencing was by immunoSEQ multiplex PCR. The data contain some 240,000 clones, 16% of them singletons. Concerning this clone: Antigen: not known.

Germline assignment: CDR1 SGHRS and CDR2 YFSETQ. The CDR3 runs 16 residues. The V end lost 1 base, the J end lost 1 base, and 13 bases lay between the germline ends. Material for sequencing was naive CD4+ T cells from blood. The receptor's source is a man aged 25-45 years with type 1 diabetes. The V gene is TRBV5-1, the J gene TRBJ2-3, with no clear D. CDR3 DNA sequence: TGCGCCAGCAGCTTGAATCCAGTCTGGGGCACAGATACGCAGTATTTT. As protein: CASSLNPVWGTDTQYF. Full variable domain (outside the CDR3, taken from reference TRBV5-1 and TRBJ2-3): KAGVTQTPRYLIKTRGQQVTLSCSPISGHRSVSWYQQTPGQGLQFLFEYFSETQRNKGNFPGRFSGRQFSNSRSEMNVSTLELGDSALYLCASSLNPVWGTDTQYFGPGTRLTVL.